These 26 T cell receptor beta chains came from one sample sequenced in a study of blood T cells in healthy people across ages. Next came a second PCR, run for about 6 to 11 cycles, which used a sample-barcoded 5' primer along with a J-beta primer mix. Each CDR3 protein is one row after TCRdb ran MiXCR on the 5' RACE reads. Of 750,000 to 950,000 distinct CDR3 sequences listed, 50% to 65% were seen once; the top ten hold approximately 40%. Sequencing was carried out using blood. These receptors came from a man aged 80 or over in good health.

The chain joins TRBV20-1 to TRBJ2-1; either TRBD1 or TRBD2 may supply D (5 bases each). V was cut by 8 bases and J by 5 bases, with 16 bases left in between. The V gene's germline CDR1 is DFQATT and CDR2 SNEGSKA (reference sequence). There are 13 residues in the CDR3. CDR3 coding DNA: TGCAGTTTACCGGGACCCGCGGACAATGAGCAGTTCTTC. Translation gives CSLPGPADNEQFF.

Only one count was recorded for this clonotype. A junction boundary mismatches the germline segment, possibly from a read error. DNA of the CDR3: TGTGCCAGCAGCATGTCTAGTGAAAAACCGTTTTTT. Its translation is CASSMSSEKPFF. The rearrangement links TRBV7-2 to TRBJ1-4, with no clear D. The germline CDR1 and CDR2 sequences are SGHTA and FQGNSA. This CDR3 has 12 residues.

This chain uses TRBV20-1 with TRBJ2-1; 7 bases map to TRBD2. The closer fit of TRBJ2-7 to the DNA end suggests the J call may be wrong. Germline CDR1 reads DFQATT; CDR2 reads SNEGSKA (reference sequence). The CDR3 loop spans 16 amino acids. The CDR3 loop reads CSARDRLAESYNEQYF. CDR3 nucleotides: TGCAGTGCTAGAGATAGACTAGCCGAATCCTACAATGAGCAGTACTTC.

The chain recombines TRBV11-3 with TRBJ1-1, with TRBD1 as a possible D gene (5 bases). Germline values: CDR1 SGHNT, CDR2 YENEEA. With 8 bases removed from V and 1 base from J, the gap between germline ends came to 11 bases. The length of the CDR3 is 13 residues. CDR3 amino acids: CASGLGRNTEAFF. CDR3 coding DNA: TGTGCCAGCGGGCTGGGACGGAACACTGAAGCTTTCTTT. The full variable domain, rest sourced from reference TRBV11-3 and TRBJ1-1, is EAGVVQSPRYKIIEKKQPVAFWCNPISGHNTLYWYLQNLGQGPELLIRYENEEAVDDSQLPKDRFSAERLKGVDSTLKIQPAELGDSAVYLCASGLGRNTEAFFGQGTRLTVV.

The rearrangement joins TRBV5-5 to TRBJ2-7; TRBD1 agrees at 7 bases. V gave up 0 bases and J gave up 0 bases; unmatched junction bases: 6. The germline V gene encodes CDR1 SGHKS and CDR2 YYEKEE (reference sequence). The CDR3 covers 16 residues. The CDR3 sequence: CASSLAWGQSSYEQYF. CDR3 sequence (DNA): TGTGCCAGCAGCTTGGCTTGGGGACAGAGCTCCTACGAGCAGTACTTC.

J is TRBJ2-1 and V is TRBV3-1; TRBD2 aligns across 8 bases. The germline CDR1 and CDR2 sequences are LGHDT and YNNKEL (reference sequence). V shed 0 bases and J 6 bases; nucleotides not matched to a gene: 4. CDR3 length: 15 amino acids. CDR3 coding DNA: TGTGCCAGCAGCCAAGACGGGACTAGGGTCAATGAGCAGTTCTTC. Protein: CASSQDGTRVNEQFF.

This chain joins TRBV7-9 and TRBJ2-3, with 7 bases lining up with TRBD2. Germline V gene data show CDR1 as SEHNR and CDR2 as FQNEAQ (reference sequence). The junction had 17 bases not matched to a gene; V was cut back by 5 bases and J by 6 bases. This CDR3 contains 17 residues. This CDR3 is CASSRRGSPRSGDTQYF. CDR3 bases: TGTGCCAGCAGCCGCCGCGGGAGCCCACGGTCGGGCGATACGCAGTATTTT.

The chain links TRBV29-1 to TRBJ2-1; D may match TRBD1 or TRBD2 (10 bases each). This CDR3 region has 23 residues. The germline CDR1 and CDR2 sequences are SQVTM and ANQGSEA. The ends were cut back, 6 bases at V and 0 bases at J, with 39 bases in the middle. This chain's CDR3 is CSVIRRSLGTGVLAGISYNEQFF. The DNA for the CDR3 is TGCAGCGTAATACGAAGATCCCTCGGGACAGGGGTACTAGCGGGAATCTCCTACAATGAGCAGTTCTTC.

The chain couples TRBV21-1 to TRBJ2-3; the table's D gene call, TRBD1, was not cross checked with the DNA. TRBV21-1 is described as a pseudogene. This CDR3 has 16 amino acids. DNA of the CDR3: TGTGCCAGCAGCAAAGGAGGGACAACAACCGTAGATACGCAGTATTTT. Translation: CASSKGGTTTVDTQYF.

This chain connects TRBV4-1 to TRBJ2-1; unclear D gene. This CDR3 has 17 amino acids. Deletions cut 1 base from V and 5 bases from J, with 18 bases between. Germline loops: CDR1 MGHRA, CDR2 YSYEKL. The CDR3 spells CASSQVDLGFTNNEQFF. The CDR3 DNA is TGCGCCAGCAGCCAAGTAGATTTGGGGTTCACGAACAATGAGCAGTTCTTC.

This clonotype was detected a few times. This chain links TRBV29-1 with TRBJ1-4, with TRBD1 matching 7 bases. Germline V CDR1 and CDR2: SQVTM, ANQGSEA. The V gene end was trimmed by 1 base and the J gene end by 7 bases; junction bases not matched to a gene: 3. This CDR3 has 13 residues. The CDR3 reads CSVEGQGGEKLFF. For the CDR3, the DNA is TGCAGCGTTGAAGGACAGGGAGGTGAAAAACTGTTTTTT.

The chain couples TRBV3-1 to TRBJ2-7; D possibly corresponds to TRBD2 (6 bases). The length of the CDR3 is 16 residues. The V and J ends lost 2 bases and 2 bases respectively, with 16 bases between them. CDR1 and CDR2 (germline): LGHDT, YNNKEL (reference sequence). CDR3 in DNA: TGTGCCAGCAGCCAACTCCCTAGCGTCGGCCCCTACGAGCAGTACTTC. Its protein is CASSQLPSVGPYEQYF.

The chain is built from TRBV20-1 and TRBJ2-3, with 10 bases aligning to TRBD2. The CDR3 spans 15 residues. V was pared by 5 bases and J by 5 bases, with 10 bases of the junction left unmatched. Germline V lookup: CDR1 DFQATT, CDR2 SNEGSKA (reference sequence). The CDR3, as DNA: TGCAGTGCTGATTTGGAGCGGGAGGGAATAGATACGCAGTATTTT. Its translation: CSADLEREGIDTQYF.

This clonotype showed up just a few times. This chain uses TRBV10-3 with TRBJ1-2; maybe TRBD1 (5 bases). The CDR3 sequence is 13 residues long. Between the trimmed V and J ends, which lost 4 bases and 5 bases, there was a span of 11 bases. Germline V lookup: CDR1 ENHRY, CDR2 SYGVKD. This CDR3 reads CAISGSGTYGYTF. The CDR3 DNA sequence: TGTGCCATCAGTGGGTCTGGGACGTATGGCTACACCTTC.

The V call is TRBV5-6, the J call TRBJ1-6, with TRBD1 as a possible D gene (5 bases). Trimming took 5 bases from V and 7 from J, leaving 16 bases between them. The CDR3 totals 15 residues. The germline CDR1 and CDR2 sequences are SGHDT and YYEEEE. In DNA, the CDR3 is TGTGCCAGCAGTCTCCGGACAACAGCCAATTCACCCCTCCACTTT. This translates into CASSLRTTANSPLHF.

The V call is TRBV20-1, the J call TRBJ2-7, with TRBD2 matching 10 bases. V dropped 5 bases and J dropped 0; count of bases not matched to a gene: 7. There are 15 residues in the CDR3. In germline, CDR1 is DFQATT, CDR2 SNEGSKA (reference sequence). The CDR3 here is CSARLAGLSSYEQYF. Here the CDR3 DNA reads TGCAGTGCTCGACTAGCGGGCTTGAGCTCCTACGAGCAGTACTTC.

V gene TRBV18 combines with J gene TRBJ2-1; a possible D gene is TRBD2 (6 bases). V was shortened by 4 bases and J by 8 bases, with 15 bases between the two germline ends. Germline CDR1 is KGHSH and CDR2 is LQKENI. This CDR3 comprises 14 residues. CDR3 sequence reads: CASSQGGGPYEQFF. The CDR3 region has the DNA TGTGCCAGCTCACAGGGAGGTGGTCCCTATGAGCAGTTCTTC.

CDR3 nucleotide sequence: TGCGCCAGCAGCCCGACCCGGGGCAGCGCCGGGGAGCTGTTTTTT. Its protein is CASSPTRGSAGELFF. V usage is TRBV5-1 and J usage is TRBJ2-2, with D tentatively TRBD1 or TRBD2 (5 bases each). The CDR3 covers 15 residues. Germline loops: CDR1 SGHRS, CDR2 YFSETQ. Trimming pared 4 bases from V and 6 bases from J, leaving 16 bases between.

The chain has TRBV10-3 and TRBJ1-2; 10 positions agree with TRBD1. Per germline, CDR1 ENHRY and CDR2 SYGVKD. J gave up 3 bases and V 7 bases, and 11 bases lay outside the gene matches. CDR3 size: 16 residues. The CDR3, as DNA: TGTGCCATCACTCTCCACCGGGACAGGGGATACTATGGCTACACCTTC. It is translated as CAITLHRDRGYYGYTF.

The rearrangement uses TRBV27 and TRBJ1-5, with D possibly being TRBD1 (5 bases). CDR1 and CDR2 (germline): MNHEY, SMNVEV (reference sequence). Trimming left V 5 bases short and J 4 bases short, with 6 bases between. This CDR3 is built from 12 residues. The CDR3 is CASSKGNQPQHF. In DNA form, the CDR3 reads TGTGCCAGCAGTAAGGGGAATCAGCCCCAGCATTTT.

This chain uses TRBV25-1 with TRBJ2-5; D remains unclear. Gene TRBJ2-1 matches the end of the DNA better, so the J call may be wrong. The CDR3 spans 15 residues. The germline CDR1 and CDR2 sequences are MGHDK and SYGVNS. DNA of the CDR3: TGTGCCAGCAGTGGGCTCAACCCAGTACAAGAGACCCAGTTCTTC. Amino acid sequence: CASSGLNPVQETQFF.

The chain links TRBV12-3 or TRBV12-4 to TRBJ2-2; D remains unclear. CDR3 length: 13 residues. V was cut by 1 base and J by 6 bases, with 6 bases left in between. The CDR3 DNA is TGTGCCAGCAGTTTAGATGCACCCGGGGAGCTGTTTTTT. Protein: CASSLDAPGELFF.

The chain has TRBV18 and TRBJ2-4; D is possibly TRBD2 (5 bases). The germline gives CDR1 KGHSH, CDR2 LQKENI. This CDR3 contains 15 residues. V shed 4 bases and J shed 3 bases, with 13 bases lying between them. CDR3 DNA: TGTGCCAGCTCACGGGGTAGCGATGGCAAAAACATTCAGTACTTC. Translation gives CASSRGSDGKNIQYF. Filled out from reference TRBV18 and TRBJ2-4, the complete variable domain reads NAGVMQNPRHLVRRRGQEARLRCSPMKGHSHVYWYRQLPEEGLKFMVYLQKENIIDESGMPKERFSAEFPKEGPSILRIQQVVRGDSAAYFCASSRGSDGKNIQYFGAGTRLSVL.

This clonotype was observed a handful of times. The rearrangement uses TRBV3-1 and TRBJ2-7; TRBD2 is a possible D gene (6 bases). The CDR3 runs to 15 residues. CDR1 and CDR2 (germline): LGHDT, YNNKEL (reference sequence). V gave up 3 bases and J gave up 3 bases, with 15 bases separating them. In DNA, the CDR3 is TGTGCCAGCAGCCAGGGGACTCCTCAATTCTACGAGCAGTACTTC. This sequence encodes CASSQGTPQFYEQYF.

V and J are TRBV7-2 and TRBJ1-2; 10 bases align to TRBD1. Trimming took 5 bases from V and 6 from J; bases not matched to a gene: 9. The CDR3 is 15 residues long. Germline V gives CDR1 SGHTA, CDR2 FQGNSA. CDR3 nucleotide sequence: TGTGCCAGCAGCCTTACCCCGGACAGGGGGAATGGCTACACCTTC. It encodes CASSLTPDRGNGYTF.

This chain uses TRBV9 with TRBJ2-7; 9 nucleotides agree with TRBD1. The CDR3 is made up of 15 amino acids. Germline lookup yields CDR1 SGDLS and CDR2 YYNGEE. With 0 bases clipped from V and 3 bases from J, the junction kept 4 bases outside the gene matches. In DNA form, the CDR3 reads TGTGCCAGCAGCGTAGCTCCGACAGGGGGCTACGAGCAGTACTTC. Its translation: CASSVAPTGGYEQYF. Using reference TRBV9 and TRBJ2-7 for the parts outside the CDR3, the full variable domain is DSGVTQTPKHLITATGQRVTLRCSPRSGDLSVYWYQQSLDQGLQFLIQYYNGEERAKGNILERFSAQQFPDLHSELNLSSLELGDSALYFCASSVAPTGGYEQYFGPGTRLTVT.